Given below is one T cell receptor beta chain in context. The antigen is undetermined. Primers for the PCR totalled 60 Vbeta and 13 Jbeta. Only in-frame clones appear in the TCRdb table, and some are missing; sequencing was by immunoSEQ multiplex PCR. The table records about 87,000 clones, approximately 74% of them present only once. This record comes from a study of cytomegalovirus exposure and HLA in healthy donors. Study information: Early released data comprised some 85 million unique TCRs from HLA-typed donors. Broader study findings: In a later analysis, TCR beta V- and J-gene trimming was associated with a missense DCLRE1C variant. TCR beta chains associated with HLA were, in a later analysis, more clonally expanded than equally common others.

Between the trimmed V and J ends, which lost 5 bases and 4 bases, there was a span of 18 bases. The CDR3 runs 15 residues. Germline-derived CDR1 and CDR2 are LNHNV and YYDKDF (reference sequence). This TCR came from a man aged 25-40 years in good health and CMV-seropositive. Sequencing used PBMCs. The chain links TRBV15 to TRBJ2-7, with TRBD2 as a possible D gene (6 bases). CDR3 amino acids: CATSGVERGGYEQYF. The CDR3 DNA reads TGTGCCACCAGCGGTGTTGAGAGGGGAGGATACGAGCAGTACTTC. The full variable domain, in which reference TRBV15 and TRBJ2-7 provide the parts outside the CDR3, is DAMVIQNPRYQVTQFGKPVTLSCSQTLNHNVMYWYQQKSSQAPKLLFHYYDKDFNNEADTPDNFQSRRPNTSFCFLDIRSPGLGDTAMYLCATSGVERGGYEQYFGPGTRLTVT.